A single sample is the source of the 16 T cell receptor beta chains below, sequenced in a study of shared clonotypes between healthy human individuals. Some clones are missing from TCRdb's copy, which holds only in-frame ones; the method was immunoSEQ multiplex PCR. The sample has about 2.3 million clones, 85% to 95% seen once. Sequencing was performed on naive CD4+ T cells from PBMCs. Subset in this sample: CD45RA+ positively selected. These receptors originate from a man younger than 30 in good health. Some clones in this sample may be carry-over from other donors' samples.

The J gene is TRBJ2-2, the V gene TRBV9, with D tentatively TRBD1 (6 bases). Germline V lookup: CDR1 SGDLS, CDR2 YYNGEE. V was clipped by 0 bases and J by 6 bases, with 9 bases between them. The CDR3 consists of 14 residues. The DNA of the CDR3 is TGTGCCAGCAGCGTAGAGGGGGAATCCGGGGAGCTGTTTTTT. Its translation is CASSVEGESGELFF.

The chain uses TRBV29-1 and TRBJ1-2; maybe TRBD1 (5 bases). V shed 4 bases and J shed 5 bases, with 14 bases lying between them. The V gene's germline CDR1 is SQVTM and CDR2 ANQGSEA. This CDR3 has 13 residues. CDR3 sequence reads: CSVATLGGYGYTF. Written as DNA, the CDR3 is TGCAGCGTTGCAACCTTGGGGGGGTATGGCTACACCTTC.

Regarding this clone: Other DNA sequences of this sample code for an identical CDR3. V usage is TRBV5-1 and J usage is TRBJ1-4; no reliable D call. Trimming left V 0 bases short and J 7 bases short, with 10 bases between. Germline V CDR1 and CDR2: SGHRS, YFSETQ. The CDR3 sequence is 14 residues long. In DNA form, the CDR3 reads TGCGCCAGCAGCTTGGTGGAGGGCGGTGAAAAACTGTTTTTT. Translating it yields CASSLVEGGEKLFF.

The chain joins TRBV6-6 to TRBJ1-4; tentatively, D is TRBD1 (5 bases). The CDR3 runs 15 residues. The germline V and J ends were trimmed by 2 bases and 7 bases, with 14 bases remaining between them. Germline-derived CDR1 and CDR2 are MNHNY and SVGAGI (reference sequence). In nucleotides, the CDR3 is TGTGCCAGCAGTTACGTGGGGGGTTTGGGTGAAAAACTGTTTTTT. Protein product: CASSYVGGLGEKLFF.

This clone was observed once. Here the CDR3 reads CASSINGPLYRVRNQPQHF. The CDR3 nucleotides are TGTGCCAGTAGTATAAATGGGCCCCTTTACAGGGTACGCAATCAGCCCCAGCATTTT. The rearrangement joins TRBV19 to TRBJ1-5, with D possibly being TRBD1 (6 bases). The germline gives CDR1 LNHDA, CDR2 SQIVND (reference sequence). V lost 2 bases, J lost 2 bases, and 22 bases lay in between. CDR3 length: 19 amino acids. The variable domain in full, completed from reference TRBV19 and TRBJ1-5, reads DGGITQSPKYLFRKEGQNVTLSCEQNLNHDAMYWYRQDPGQGLRLIYYSQIVNDFQKGDIAEGYSVSREKKESFPLTVTSAQKNPTAFYLCASSINGPLYRVRNQPQHFGDGTRLSIL.

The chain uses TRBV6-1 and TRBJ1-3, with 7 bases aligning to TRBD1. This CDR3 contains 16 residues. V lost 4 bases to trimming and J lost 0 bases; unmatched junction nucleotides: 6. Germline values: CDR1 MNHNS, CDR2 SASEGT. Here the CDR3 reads CASSVGQAFSGNTIYF. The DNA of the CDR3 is TGTGCCAGCAGTGTTGGACAGGCCTTCTCTGGAAACACCATATATTTT.

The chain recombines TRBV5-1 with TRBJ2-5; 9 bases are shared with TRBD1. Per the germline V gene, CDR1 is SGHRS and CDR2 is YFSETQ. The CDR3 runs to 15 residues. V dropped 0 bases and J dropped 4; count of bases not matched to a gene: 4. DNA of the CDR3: TGCGCCAGCAGCTTGGGGACAGGGGAGCTAGAGACCCAGTACTTC. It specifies CASSLGTGELETQYF.

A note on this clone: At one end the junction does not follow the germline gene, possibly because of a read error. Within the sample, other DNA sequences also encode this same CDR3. CDR3 residues: CAWSPLDTEAFF. The CDR3 nucleotides read TGCGCCTGGAGCCCCCTTGACACTGAAGCTTTCTTT. The chain combines TRBV30 with TRBJ1-1; D unresolved. The CDR3 runs 12 residues. Germline V gene sequence: CDR1 GTSNPN, CDR2 SVGIG (reference sequence). Full variable domain (outside the CDR3, taken from reference TRBV30 and TRBJ1-1): SQTIHQWPATLVQPVGSPLSLECTVEGTSNPNLYWYRQAAGRGLQLLFYSVGIGQISSEVPQNLSASRPQDRQFILSSKKLLLSDSGFYLCAWSPLDTEAFFGQGTRLTVV.

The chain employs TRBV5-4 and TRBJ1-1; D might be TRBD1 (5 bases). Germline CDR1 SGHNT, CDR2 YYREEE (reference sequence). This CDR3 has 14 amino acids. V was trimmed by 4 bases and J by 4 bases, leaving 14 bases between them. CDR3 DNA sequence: TGTGCCAGCAGCGAGCAGGGTATAGCCACTGAAGCTTTCTTT. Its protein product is CASSEQGIATEAFF.

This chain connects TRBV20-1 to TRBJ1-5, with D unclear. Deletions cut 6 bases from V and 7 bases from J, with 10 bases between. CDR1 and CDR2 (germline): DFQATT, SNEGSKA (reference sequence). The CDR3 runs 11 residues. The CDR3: CSAGWRQPQHF. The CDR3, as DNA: TGCAGTGCCGGGTGGCGGCAGCCCCAGCATTTT.

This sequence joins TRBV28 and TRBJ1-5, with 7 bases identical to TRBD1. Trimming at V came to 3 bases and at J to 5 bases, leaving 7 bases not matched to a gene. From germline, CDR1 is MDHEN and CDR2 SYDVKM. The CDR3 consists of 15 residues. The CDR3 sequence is CASSFPTGSDQPQHF. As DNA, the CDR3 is TGTGCCAGCAGTTTCCCGACAGGGTCCGATCAGCCCCAGCATTTT. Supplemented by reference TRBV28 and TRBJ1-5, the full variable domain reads DVKVTQSSRYLVKRTGEKVFLECVQDMDHENMFWYRQDPGLGLRLIYFSYDVKMKEKGDIPEGYSVSREKKERFSLILESASTNQTSMYLCASSFPTGSDQPQHFGDGTRLSIL.

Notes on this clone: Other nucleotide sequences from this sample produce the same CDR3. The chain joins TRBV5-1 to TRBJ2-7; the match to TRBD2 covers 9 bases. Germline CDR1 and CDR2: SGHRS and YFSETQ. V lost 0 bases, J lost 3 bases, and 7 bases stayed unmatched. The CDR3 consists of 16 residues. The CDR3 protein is CASSLDGLAPRYEQYF. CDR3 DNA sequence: TGCGCCAGCAGCTTGGACGGACTAGCGCCCCGCTACGAGCAGTACTTC.

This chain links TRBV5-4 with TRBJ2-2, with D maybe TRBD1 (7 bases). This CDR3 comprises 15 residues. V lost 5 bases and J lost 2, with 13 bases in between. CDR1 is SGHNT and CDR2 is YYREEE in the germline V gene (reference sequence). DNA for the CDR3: TGTGCCAGCAGGCGGGACAGTTCCAACACCGGGGAGCTGTTTTTT. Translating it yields CASRRDSSNTGELFF.

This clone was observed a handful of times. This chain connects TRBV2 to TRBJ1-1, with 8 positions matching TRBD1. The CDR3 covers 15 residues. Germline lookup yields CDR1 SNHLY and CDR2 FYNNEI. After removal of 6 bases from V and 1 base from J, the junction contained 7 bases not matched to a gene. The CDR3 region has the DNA TGTGCCAGCAGCGTACAGGGGGTGGGGAACACTGAAGCTTTCTTT. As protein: CASSVQGVGNTEAFF. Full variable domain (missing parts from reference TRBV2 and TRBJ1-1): EPEVTQTPSHQVTQMGQEVILRCVPISNHLYFYWYRQILGQKVEFLVSFYNNEISEKSEIFDDQFSVERPDGSNFTLKIRSTKLEDSAMYFCASSVQGVGNTEAFFGQGTRLTVV.

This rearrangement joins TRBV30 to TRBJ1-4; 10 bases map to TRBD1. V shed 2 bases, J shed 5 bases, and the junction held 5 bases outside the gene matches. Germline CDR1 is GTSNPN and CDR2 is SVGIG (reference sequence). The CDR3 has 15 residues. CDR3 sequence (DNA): TGTGCCTGGAGTTTCCCGGACAGGGGGAATGAAAAACTGTTTTTT. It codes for CAWSFPDRGNEKLFF.

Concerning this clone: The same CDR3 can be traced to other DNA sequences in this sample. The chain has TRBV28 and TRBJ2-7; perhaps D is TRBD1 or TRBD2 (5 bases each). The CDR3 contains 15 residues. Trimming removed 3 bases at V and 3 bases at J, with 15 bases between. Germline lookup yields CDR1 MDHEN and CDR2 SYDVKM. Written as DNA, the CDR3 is TGTGCCAGCAGTTTGCCAGGGACGGTTAGCTACGAGCAGTACTTC. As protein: CASSLPGTVSYEQYF.